This TCR beta chain came from a study of read filtering for tumor transcriptome and immune sequencing. Study-wide context: By R-ISS, stages I, II and III held 8, 16 and 7 patients. After DNase treatment, RNA was made into whole-transcriptome libraries.

From approximately 430 ng of RNA, a library with molecular barcoded alpha/delta and beta/gamma adaptors was made. One entry per CDR3 protein, called by TCRdb with MiXCR from the reads. Of thousands of distinct CDR3 sequences detected, about 15% appear once; the ten largest clones hold less than 30%. Trimming shortened V by 0 bases and J by 5 bases, and 17 bases separated the two germline ends. Germline CDR1 and CDR2: SGDLS and YYNGEE. The CDR3 length is 16 residues. Whole-study results and caveats: This fraction held mixed bone marrow immune cells after CD138-negative sorting. Even smaller IR-seq throughput identified most shared clonotypes.

Note on this clonotype: Its cognate antigen is unknown. This could be a read error, since a much larger clone is one nucleotide away.

The sample was a population of CD138-negative cells sorted from bone marrow. This chain links TRBV9 with TRBJ1-1, with D possibly matching TRBD1 (5 bases). The receptor comes from a donor at least 40 years old with multiple myeloma. The CDR3 nucleotides read TGTGCCAGCAGCGTAGGGTTTCCGGGACGGGGGACTGAAGCTTTCTTT. This gives the protein CASSVGFPGRGTEAFF.